What follows is one T cell receptor (beta chain) and its context. The source of the sample is a study of blood T cell repertoires in COVID-19. Overall study: The United States, Italy and Spain were the sources of the acute and convalescent COVID-19 samples. Sample material is recorded as cDNA or gDNA derived from T cells, B-cell-depleted T cells, or PBMCs.

Deletions cut 5 bases from V and 2 bases from J, with 14 bases between. CDR1 is SEHNR and CDR2 is FQNEAQ in the germline V gene (reference sequence). The CDR3 runs to 15 residues. As originally analysed: Reference gene primers were amplified, and this amplification served to estimate nucleated cell counts. Here immunoSEQ multiplex PCR was the method, and the copy in TCRdb shows in-frame clones only, minus some. V and J calls and clone size come straight from that table; D and trimming were deduced from the DNA. The table has over 70,000 clones, roughly 88% seen once. The material sequenced was peripheral blood. The chain uses TRBV7-9 and TRBJ2-3; unclear D gene. This clonotype originated in a woman at least 80 years old with acute or convalescent COVID-19. CDR3 coding DNA: TGTGCCAGCAGCCCACGACTTTCGTTCACAGATACGCAGTATTTT. This sequence encodes CASSPRLSFTDTQYF.